The rows below give T cell receptor beta chains drawn from one sample of a study of blood T cells in healthy people across ages. TCRdb reprocessed the 5' RACE reads with MiXCR, giving one entry per CDR3 protein. The sample has 790,000 or so distinct CDR3 sequences, roughly 46% seen once. The sequenced material came from blood. These receptors originate from an elderly man in good health. Each CDR3 is given with its conserved first and last residue. Fields, in order: clone size, CDR3 length, J gene, V gene, D gene, CDR3 protein, CDR3 DNA. The D gene is left open where the match is weak. Expanded clones get a size class; other rows say once, few or many, or leave the size out.

>few|13|TRBJ1-2|TRBV20-1|TRBD1
CSAQPQGVGGYTF
TGCAGTGCTCAGCCCCAGGGGGTGGGGGGCTACACCTTC
>few|13|TRBJ2-3|TRBV5-6|NA
CASSGTSKDTQYF
TGTGCCAGCAGCGGGACGTCCAAAGATACGCAGTATTTT
>NA|14|TRBJ1-4|TRBV6-6|NA
CASSYRAGNEKLFF
TGTGCCAGCAGTTACAGGGCGGGGAATGAAAAACTGTTTTTT
>NA|14|TRBJ2-1|TRBV7-2|NA
CASSLGTAYNEQFF
TGTGCCAGCAGCTTAGGGACGGCCTACAATGAGCAGTTCTTC
>NA|15|TRBJ2-1|TRBV11-2|TRBD2
CASSPSGSLRHEQFF
TGTGCCAGCAGCCCAAGCGGGAGTCTCCGTCATGAGCAGTTCTTC
>few|15|TRBJ2-6|TRBV6-5|NA
CASIILSPGANVLTF
TGTGCCAGCATCATACTTTCCCCTGGGGCCAACGTCCTGACTTTC
>once|13|TRBJ1-5|TRBV9|NA
CASSGGQDQPQHF
TGTGCCAGCAGCGGGGGGCAGGATCAGCCCCAGCATTTT
>few|17|TRBJ2-7|TRBV6-2/TRBV6-3|TRBD2
CASSYSPLAGLNYEQYF
TGTGCCAGCAGTTACTCTCCACTAGCGGGTCTGAACTACGAGCAGTACTTC
>many|15|TRBJ1-2|TRBV30|TRBD1
CAWTGQGASWYGYTF
TGTGCCTGGACGGGACAGGGGGCCTCTTGGTATGGCTACACCTTC
>NA|15|TRBJ2-4|TRBV7-2|NA
CASSLMELPGNIQYF
TGTGCCAGCAGCTTAATGGAGCTTCCCGGAAACATTCAGTACTTC